A selection of T cell receptor beta chains follows, all from one sample in a study of T cell responses to AZD1222 COVID-19 vaccine. Sequencing was performed with immunoSEQ multiplex PCR; in TCRdb, only in-frame clones are kept and a portion is missing. The profile shows some 120,000 clones, 70% to 85% of them singletons. The sample consisted of peripheral blood, taken 28 days after the second AZD1222 dose. These receptors were collected from an adult who received the AZD1222 COVID-19 vaccine. Each CDR3 is given with its conserved first and last residue. The D gene is left open where the match is weak. Expanded clones get a size class; other rows say once, few or many, or leave the size out.

d_gene: .
v_gene: TRBV6-2/TRBV6-3
abundance: .
j_gene: TRBJ1-3
CDR3nt: TGTGCCAGCAGTCCCTGGGGAGTCCTCGCTCGCTACTCTGGAAACACCATATATTTT
CDR3aa: CASSPWGVLARYSGNTIYF

d_gene: .
v_gene: TRBV5-4
abundance: .
j_gene: TRBJ2-6
CDR3nt: TGTGCCAGCAGCTCCGAGGTCTCTGGGGCCAACGTCCTGACTTTC
CDR3aa: CASSSEVSGANVLTF

d_gene: .
v_gene: TRBV6-5
abundance: .
j_gene: TRBJ2-7
CDR3nt: TGTGCCAGCAAAGGGAGCTCCTACGAGCAGTACTTC
CDR3aa: CASKGSSYEQYF

d_gene: TRBD1
v_gene: TRBV18
abundance: .
j_gene: TRBJ1-4
CDR3nt: TGTGCCAGCTCACCACCGGGACAGGGGTACGAAAAACTGTTTTTT
CDR3aa: CASSPPGQGYEKLFF

d_gene: .
v_gene: TRBV6-2/TRBV6-3
abundance: .
j_gene: TRBJ2-1
CDR3nt: TGTGCCAGCAGCTCTGAGTACAATGAGCAGTTCTTC
CDR3aa: CASSSEYNEQFF

d_gene: TRBD1
v_gene: TRBV14
abundance: .
j_gene: TRBJ2-7
CDR3nt: TGTGCCAGGTCGGGACAGGGCTCCTACGAGCAGTACTTC
CDR3aa: CARSGQGSYEQYF

d_gene: .
v_gene: TRBV11-2
abundance: .
j_gene: TRBJ1-2
CDR3nt: TGTGCCAGCAGCCATCCCGCCGGGGGCCTTGGCTACACCTTC
CDR3aa: CASSHPAGGLGYTF

d_gene: .
v_gene: TRBV11-2
abundance: .
j_gene: TRBJ2-7
CDR3nt: TGTGCCAGCAGCTTAGCCGGTCCCCTCGAGCAGTACTTC
CDR3aa: CASSLAGPLEQYF

d_gene: .
v_gene: TRBV11-1
abundance: .
j_gene: TRBJ2-7
CDR3nt: TGTGCCAGCAGCTTAGCCTACGAGCAGTACTTC
CDR3aa: CASSLAYEQYF

d_gene: .
v_gene: TRBV10-1
abundance: .
j_gene: TRBJ1-1
CDR3nt: TGCGCCAGCAGTGAGTCCCGGGGCGACGGCACTGAAGCTTTCTTT
CDR3aa: CASSESRGDGTEAFF

d_gene: TRBD1
v_gene: TRBV6-5
abundance: .
j_gene: TRBJ1-6
CDR3nt: TGTGCCAGCAGTTACGGGTCGGCAGGGGGTTCACCCCTCCACTTT
CDR3aa: CASSYGSAGGSPLHF

d_gene: .
v_gene: TRBV12-5
abundance: few
j_gene: TRBJ2-1
CDR3nt: TGTGCTAGTGGTTTGGACGTTTGGGGTCTCTCCTACAATGAGCAGTTCTTC
CDR3aa: CASGLDVWGLSYNEQFF

d_gene: .
v_gene: TRBV2
abundance: .
j_gene: TRBJ1-2
CDR3nt: TGTGCCTCCCGAGCGGGGGGCAATTATGGCTACACCTTC
CDR3aa: CASRAGGNYGYTF

d_gene: .
v_gene: TRBV6-5
abundance: .
j_gene: TRBJ1-2
CDR3nt: TGTGCCAGCAGCCCCAATTTACAGGGCTGGTATGGCTACACCTTC
CDR3aa: CASSPNLQGWYGYTF

d_gene: .
v_gene: TRBV3-1/TRBV3-2
abundance: few
j_gene: TRBJ2-7
CDR3nt: TGTGCCAGCAGCCAAGAGAAGGTGGGGACTGTTTGGTACGAGCAGTACTTC
CDR3aa: CASSQEKVGTVWYEQYF

d_gene: .
v_gene: TRBV7-2
abundance: .
j_gene: TRBJ2-7
CDR3nt: TGTGCCAGCAGCTTAGGGCGCCGGGACGAGCAGTACTTC
CDR3aa: CASSLGRRDEQYF

d_gene: .
v_gene: TRBV7-6
abundance: .
j_gene: TRBJ1-2
CDR3nt: TGTGCCAGCAGCCCACCAGACCTGAGCGGCTACACCTTC
CDR3aa: CASSPPDLSGYTF

d_gene: TRBD2
v_gene: TRBV5-6
abundance: .
j_gene: TRBJ2-2
CDR3nt: TGTGCCAGCAGCTTGGGACTAGCGGCGAACACCGGGGAGCTGTTTTTT
CDR3aa: CASSLGLAANTGELFF

d_gene: .
v_gene: TRBV11-3
abundance: few
j_gene: TRBJ1-1
CDR3nt: TGTGCCAGCAGCCAAGGAGGGGCGGGGAACACTGAAGCTTTCTTT
CDR3aa: CASSQGGAGNTEAFF

d_gene: TRBD2
v_gene: TRBV7-8
abundance: few
j_gene: TRBJ2-7
CDR3nt: TGTGCCAGCAGCTTAGTTCTCCGGGAGGGAGAGCAGTACTTC
CDR3aa: CASSLVLREGEQYF

d_gene: .
v_gene: TRBV28
abundance: .
j_gene: TRBJ1-2
CDR3nt: TGTGCCAGCAGTCCCCGGGCCAGCCCTAGGGTCTATGGCTACACCTTC
CDR3aa: CASSPRASPRVYGYTF

d_gene: .
v_gene: TRBV3-1/TRBV3-2
abundance: .
j_gene: TRBJ2-3
CDR3nt: TGTGCCAGCAGACATCAGGGGTGGACAGATACGCAGTATTTT
CDR3aa: CASRHQGWTDTQYF

d_gene: .
v_gene: TRBV6-5
abundance: .
j_gene: TRBJ1-2
CDR3nt: TGTGCCAGCAGACCCACAGTGAACTATGGCTACACCTTC
CDR3aa: CASRPTVNYGYTF

d_gene: TRBD1
v_gene: TRBV29-1
abundance: once
j_gene: TRBJ2-1
CDR3nt: TGCAGCGTGGGACAGTACAATGAGCAGTTCTTC
CDR3aa: CSVGQYNEQFF